This T cell receptor beta chain was observed in a study of blood T cells in healthy people across ages. Broader study findings: Correlation between TCR beta diversity and naive T cell percentage was strong.

Unmatched junction bases numbered 11, after V lost 4 bases and J lost 4 bases. The CDR3 has 16 amino acids. CDR1 and CDR2 from the germline V gene are SNHLY and FYNNEI. PBMCs, at least 7 million per sample, were isolated. For this clonotype: The antigen is undetermined.

Primed by a sample-barcoded 5' primer and a J-beta primer mix, a second PCR proceeded for 7 to 11 cycles. Every cDNA molecule carried a tag from a template-switch adaptor bearing 12 random nucleotides. TCRdb reprocessed the 5' RACE reads with MiXCR, giving one entry per CDR3 protein. The sample consists of roughly 1.6 million distinct CDR3 sequences, roughly 32% of them appearing once. Sequenced material: blood. The sequence was obtained from a woman aged 25 to 39 in good health. This rearrangement joins TRBV2 to TRBJ1-1; 8 bases map to TRBD1. The CDR3 sequence: CASSATGELRVTEAFF. CDR3 sequence (DNA): TGTGCCAGCAGTGCGACAGGGGAGTTGAGGGTCACTGAAGCTTTCTTT.